The 4 T cell receptor beta chains in this list originate from one sample, sequenced in a study of cytotoxic CD8 clonotypes in ibrutinib-treated CLL (dated by TCRdb to the early 2020s). The sample's time point label, decoded: roughly 23 months on ibrutinib. The library was built by means of the immunoSEQ multiplex PCR assay. Drawn from immuneACCESS, this table holds only the in-frame rearrangements with V and J called that TCRdb kept. Clones are partly lost; checked studies trace under half to an unresolved V gene and leave the rest unexplained. This sample gives roughly 250,000 clones in total; roughly 70% of them show up just once. The ten largest clonotypes hold 15% to 19% of the sample. Sequencing used PBMCs, obtained after 24 months of ibrutinib treatment. Receptors were obtained from a human donor with chronic lymphocytic leukemia.

DNA for the CDR3: TGTGCCAGCAGGATTACAGGGTTCAACTATGGCTACACCTTC. This encodes CASRITGFNYGYTF. This chain joins TRBV28 and TRBJ1-2; tentative D call: TRBD1 (6 bases). Germline loops: CDR1 MDHEN, CDR2 SYDVKM. The CDR3 is made up of 14 amino acids. Trimming stripped 6 bases from V and 2 bases from J, with 13 bases between.

The chain uses TRBV9 and TRBJ2-7; maybe TRBD1 (6 bases). Trimming left V 0 bases short and J 2 bases short, with 12 bases between. The CDR3 totals 15 residues. From germline, CDR1 is SGDLS and CDR2 YYNGEE. CDR3 nucleotide sequence: TGTGCCAGCAGCGTAGCCGGGACACTTCCCTACGAGCAGTACTTC. Translation: CASSVAGTLPYEQYF.

The chain employs TRBV5-1 and TRBJ1-1; TRBD1 matches 7 bases. CDR3 length: 15 residues. The V gene's germline CDR1 is SGHRS and CDR2 YFSETQ. V was pared by 0 bases and J by 1 base, with 3 bases of the junction left unmatched. This chain's CDR3 is CASSLGGGANTEAFF. For the CDR3, the DNA is TGCGCCAGCAGCTTGGGAGGGGGCGCGAACACTGAAGCTTTCTTT. Filled out from reference TRBV5-1 and TRBJ1-1, the complete variable domain reads KAGVTQTPRYLIKTRGQQVTLSCSPISGHRSVSWYQQTPGQGLQFLFEYFSETQRNKGNFPGRFSGRQFSNSRSEMNVSTLELGDSALYLCASSLGGGANTEAFFGQGTRLTVV.

The gene calls are TRBV7-2 and TRBJ2-7; weak D call: TRBD2 (6 bases). The CDR3 spans 17 residues. Germline CDR1 is SGHTA and CDR2 is FQGNSA. Trimming left V 5 bases short and J 2 bases short, with 22 bases between. CDR3 sequence: CASSPSGPRGLPYEQYF. CDR3 bases: TGTGCCAGCAGCCCATCCGGGCCGCGGGGCCTTCCCTACGAGCAGTACTTC.